A single sample is the source of the 7 T cell receptor beta chains below, sequenced in a study of vaccination effects on CD4 cells after COVID-19. Having been cultured for 10 days, the cells underwent CD4+ T cell isolation. As their vaccination, participants received two doses of either BNT162b2 or mRNA-1273. Clones were sequenced by immunoSEQ multiplex PCR, and TCRdb holds only the in-frame ones, with some missing. The sample shows 70,000 or so clones, 73% of them seen only once. Their recognized antigens are unknown. Sequences were derived from CD4+ T cells from PBMCs cultured without peptide, sampled after COVID-19 vaccination. Every receptor here comes from a human donor who received a COVID-19 vaccine.

The genes are TRBV5-1 and TRBJ1-1; D is possibly TRBD1 (6 bases). Trimming shortened V by 3 bases and J by 5 bases, and 23 bases separated the two germline ends. The CDR3 is 17 residues long. Germline-derived CDR1 and CDR2 are SGHRS and YFSETQ. CDR3 region: CASSSLPGGGPRTEAFF. CDR3 sequence (DNA): TGCGCCAGCAGCTCCCTCCCCGGGGGGGGCCCGCGGACTGAAGCTTTCTTT. The variable domain in full, with the rest retrieved from reference TRBV5-1 and TRBJ1-1, is KAGVTQTPRYLIKTRGQQVTLSCSPISGHRSVSWYQQTPGQGLQFLFEYFSETQRNKGNFPGRFSGRQFSNSRSEMNVSTLELGDSALYLCASSSLPGGGPRTEAFFGQGTRLTVV.

This clone was detected only once. The V call is TRBV24-1, the J call TRBJ2-5; 9 bases are a match to TRBD1. CDR3 length: 15 residues. V was clipped by 8 bases and J by 0 bases; unmatched bases: 6. Germline V gene lookup returns CDR1 KGHDR and CDR2 SFDVKD. The CDR3 here is CATTGGQGHQETQYF. The CDR3 DNA reads as TGTGCCACCACCGGGGGACAGGGCCACCAAGAGACCCAGTACTTC.

This clone came up a few times. The chain is built from TRBV7-3 and TRBJ2-7; either TRBD1 or TRBD2 may supply D (5 bases each). CDR3 length equals 14 residues. The V end lost 2 bases, the J end lost 3 bases, and 11 bases lay between the germline ends. Per the germline V gene, CDR1 is SGHTA and CDR2 is FQGTGA. Here the CDR3 DNA reads TGTGCCAGCAGCTTATGGGACCGGGTCTACGAGCAGTACGTC. Translating gives CASSLWDRVYEQYV.

V gene TRBV29-1 combines with J gene TRBJ2-4; D remains ambiguous. Germline CDR1 reads SQVTM; CDR2 reads ANQGSEA. The CDR3 totals 14 residues. V was shortened by 3 bases and J by 6 bases, with 15 bases between the two germline ends. The CDR3 sequence is CSVDPGNGPNIQYF. CDR3 DNA sequence: TGCAGCGTTGATCCGGGCAACGGGCCAAACATTCAGTACTTC.

The V and J genes are TRBV5-1 and TRBJ1-1; D may be TRBD1 (5 bases). Per germline, CDR1 SGHRS and CDR2 YFSETQ. The CDR3 has 15 residues. Trimming took 2 bases from V and 1 from J, leaving 12 bases between them. CDR3 loop: CASSFSAGGNTEAFF. DNA of the CDR3: TGCGCCAGCAGCTTTTCGGCGGGGGGGAACACTGAAGCTTTCTTT.

The chain has TRBV2 and TRBJ1-4; tentative D call: TRBD1 (6 bases). Per germline, CDR1 SNHLY and CDR2 FYNNEI. V lost 8 bases to trimming and J lost 8 bases, with 18 bases between them. This CDR3 spans 14 amino acids. As DNA, the CDR3 is TGTGCCAGCTGGAGGGGGGATAAAAGCGAAAAACTGTTTTTT. Translating gives CASWRGDKSEKLFF.

The V gene is TRBV18, the J gene TRBJ2-3, with 7 bases identical to TRBD2. The CDR3 totals 15 residues. The ends lost 1 base at V and 0 bases at J; junction bases unmatched: 1. Per the germline V gene, CDR1 is KGHSH and CDR2 is LQKENI. This CDR3 reads CASSPRGGSTDTQYF. CDR3 in DNA: TGTGCCAGCTCACCACGGGGGGGTAGCACAGATACGCAGTATTTT.